This TCR beta chain was found in a study of blood T cell repertoires in COVID-19. Only in-frame clones appear in the TCRdb table, and some are missing; sequencing was by immunoSEQ multiplex PCR. Among approximately 97,000 clones listed, 81% were seen once. From germline, CDR1 is MNHNY and CDR2 SVGAGI (reference sequence). The CDR3 runs 14 residues. The V gene lost 4 bases and the J gene lost 1 base, with 8 bases spanning the gap. The sequenced sample consisted of peripheral blood. This receptor was obtained from a man aged 55 to 70 with acute or convalescent COVID-19. The gene calls are TRBV6-6 and TRBJ1-5; D is unclear. CDR3: CASSSDGSNQPQHF. The CDR3 DNA reads as TGTGCCAGCAGTTCCGACGGGAGCAATCAGCCCCAGCATTTT.